The rows below give T cell receptor beta chains drawn from one sample of a study of blood T cell repertoires in COVID-19. This table comes from immunoSEQ multiplex PCR, and its TCRdb copy is limited to in-frame clones, with some not included. The table lists about 470,000 clones, about nine tenths of them singletons, with roughly 0.7% in the top ten. Sequencing used PBMCs or T cells enriched from blood (not recorded which). The receptors come from a young woman who had recovered from COVID-19. CDR3s include the opening cysteine and the closing phenylalanine or tryptophan. The D gene is left open where the match is weak. Not all rows give a size; the values are once, few, many and, for expanded clones, a class.

CAVPKGDSTYEQYF	TGTGCCGTACCGAAAGGGGACAGTACCTACGAGCAGTACTTC	-	TRBJ2-7	TRBD1	TRBV11-3
CASSQRGEETQYF	TGTGCCAGCAGCCAAAGAGGAGAAGAGACCCAGTACTTC	-	TRBJ2-5	-	TRBV3-1/TRBV3-2
CASSLGQGPWPQHF	TGTGCCAGCAGCCTAGGTCAGGGTCCATGGCCCCAGCATTTT	-	TRBJ1-5	-	TRBV27
CASSLDGQVRYGYTF	TGTGCCAGCAGCCTCGACGGACAGGTTCGCTATGGCTACACCTTC	once	TRBJ1-2	TRBD1	TRBV14
CASREGVFNQPQHF	TGTGCCAGCAGAGAAGGGGTTTTCAATCAGCCCCAGCATTTT	-	TRBJ1-5	-	TRBV28
CASSRLVARRSKGYTF	TGTGCCAGCAGCCGCCTCGTGGCAAGGAGAAGTAAGGGCTACACCTTC	-	TRBJ1-2	-	TRBV7-9
CASSSELESDTQYF	TGTGCCAGCAGCTCTGAACTAGAATCAGATACGCAGTATTTT	-	TRBJ2-3	-	TRBV11-3
CASSERVTASYGYTF	TGTGCCAGCAGTGAGAGGGTTACAGCCAGCTATGGCTACACCTTC	-	TRBJ1-2	-	TRBV2
CASSSTGGRETQYF	TGTGCCAGCAGCTCGACAGGGGGCCGAGAGACCCAGTACTTC	-	TRBJ2-5	TRBD1	TRBV5-6
CASFTDRVSTEAFF	TGCGCCAGCTTCACGGACAGGGTGAGCACTGAAGCTTTCTTT	-	TRBJ1-1	TRBD1	TRBV5-1
CASSFDSGKNNEQFF	TGCGCCAGCAGCTTCGACAGCGGGAAAAACAATGAGCAGTTCTTC	few	TRBJ2-1	TRBD2	TRBV5-1
CASSLNRGGEFF	TGTGCCAGCAGTTTAAACCGGGGGGGAGAGTTCTTC	-	TRBJ2-1	TRBD2	TRBV28
CASSLDSYGYTF	TGTGCCAGCAGCTTAGACAGCTATGGCTACACCTTC	-	TRBJ1-2	-	TRBV7-2
CASSHRGDRMNTEAFF	TGCGCCAGCAGCCACAGAGGGGACAGGATGAACACTGAAGCTTTCTTT	-	TRBJ1-1	TRBD1	TRBV4-1
CAISARTGPNNEQFF	TGTGCCATCAGTGCACGGACAGGGCCGAACAATGAGCAGTTCTTC	-	TRBJ2-1	TRBD1	TRBV10-3
CASSSDRYNEKLFF	TGTGCCAGCAGCTCCGACAGGTACAATGAAAAACTGTTTTTT	-	TRBJ1-4	-	TRBV5-4
CASSLKWTDRAYEQYF	TGCGCCAGCAGCTTGAAGTGGACCGACAGGGCCTACGAGCAGTACTTC	-	TRBJ2-7	TRBD1	TRBV5-1
CASSEGGTGATGYTF	TGTGCCAGCAGTGAAGGGGGGACAGGCGCAACTGGCTACACCTTC	once	TRBJ1-2	TRBD1	TRBV2
CASRTGMGTGELFF	TGTGCCAGCAGGACAGGGATGGGGACCGGGGAGCTGTTTTTT	-	TRBJ2-2	TRBD1	TRBV7-3
CATGEGLDNYGYTF	TGTGCCACGGGGGAGGGGCTCGATAACTATGGCTACACCTTC	-	TRBJ1-2	-	TRBV6-5
CATSDSRQGDTEAFF	TGTGCCACCAGTGATTCCCGACAGGGGGACACTGAAGCTTTCTTT	-	TRBJ1-1	TRBD1	TRBV24-1
CSVGDRDFDAFF	TGCAGCGTCGGCGACAGGGATTTCGACGCTTTCTTT	few	TRBJ1-1	TRBD1	TRBV29-1
CASGEDRGNTEAFF	TGTGCTAGTGGGGAGGACAGGGGGAACACTGAAGCTTTCTTT	-	TRBJ1-1	TRBD1	TRBV12-5
CASSLAQAVNSPLHF	TGTGCCAGCAGCTTGGCCCAGGCCGTCAATTCACCCCTCCACTTT	-	TRBJ1-6	-	TRBV5-6
CATLKIYPLAHNEKLFF	TGTGCCACCCTTAAAATATACCCCTTGGCCCACAATGAAAAACTGTTTTTT	-	TRBJ1-4	-	TRBV5-4
CASSQPWTGEDTEAFF	TGCGCCAGCAGCCAACCTTGGACAGGGGAGGACACTGAAGCTTTCTTT	-	TRBJ1-1	TRBD1	TRBV4-1
CASSRRQGPYEQYF	TGTGCCAGCAGCCGTAGACAGGGGCCCTACGAGCAGTACTTC	-	TRBJ2-7	TRBD1	TRBV7-8
CASSEAGAGNTIYF	TGTGCCAGCAGTGAGGCAGGGGCTGGAAACACCATATATTTT	-	TRBJ1-3	-	TRBV2
CASSFGGNQPQHF	TGTGCCAGCAGTTTCGGGGGGAATCAGCCCCAGCATTTT	-	TRBJ1-5	-	TRBV27
CASSPGTGDTDTQYF	TGTGCCAGCAGCCCCGGGACAGGGGACACAGATACGCAGTATTTT	-	TRBJ2-3	TRBD1	TRBV3-1/TRBV3-2
CASSESSGEGDTQYF	TGCGCCAGCAGTGAATCGTCGGGGGAGGGAGATACGCAGTATTTT	-	TRBJ2-3	TRBD2	TRBV10-1
CATSDLTGQGGYTF	TGTGCCACCAGTGACCTTACAGGGCAGGGGGGCTACACCTTC	once	TRBJ1-2	-	TRBV24-1
CAHSGGPYEQYF	TGTGCTCACTCAGGGGGCCCCTACGAGCAGTACTTC	-	TRBJ2-7	TRBD1	TRBV28
CASSRSSRTEAFF	TGTGCCAGCAGCCGCTCTAGTAGAACTGAAGCTTTCTTT	-	TRBJ1-1	-	TRBV7-3
CASGGAFYGYTF	TGTGCCTCAGGAGGGGCTTTCTATGGCTACACCTTC	-	TRBJ1-2	-	TRBV30
CASSVTAPDEPQHF	TGTGCCAGTAGTGTAACAGCCCCCGATGAGCCCCAGCATTTT	-	TRBJ1-5	-	TRBV19
CASSAQGALRDEQYF	TGTGCCAGCAGCGCACAGGGGGCCCTGCGAGACGAGCAGTACTTC	few	TRBJ2-7	TRBD1	TRBV7-9
CASSRSGGRANEQFF	TGTGCCAGCAGCCGTTCGGGGGGGCGGGCCAATGAGCAGTTCTTC	few	TRBJ2-1	TRBD2	TRBV7-3
CASSKGMLNQPQHF	TGTGCCAGTAGTAAGGGGATGCTAAATCAGCCCCAGCATTTT	-	TRBJ1-5	-	TRBV19
CASSLQAPNTEAFF	TGCGCCAGCAGCTTACAGGCCCCGAACACTGAAGCTTTCTTT	-	TRBJ1-1	-	TRBV5-1
CASSQDLAYNEQFF	TGTGCCAGCAGCCAAGATCTGGCATACAATGAGCAGTTCTTC	-	TRBJ2-1	-	TRBV3-1/TRBV3-2
CASSQVSSGGAVFF	TGCGCCAGCAGCCAAGTATCAAGCGGGGGGGCGGTGTTCTTC	-	TRBJ2-1	TRBD2	TRBV4-1
CASSQDLASGGAEGETQYF	TGTGCCAGCAGCCAAGATCTGGCCAGCGGGGGGGCCGAGGGAGAGACCCAGTACTTC	-	TRBJ2-5	TRBD2	TRBV3-1/TRBV3-2
CAWSGQGIYGYTF	TGTGCCTGGAGCGGACAGGGGATCTATGGCTACACCTTC	once	TRBJ1-2	TRBD1	TRBV30
CASSHTGNSAEAFF	TGTGCCAGCAGCCACACCGGGAATTCGGCTGAAGCTTTCTTT	-	TRBJ1-1	-	TRBV3-1/TRBV3-2
CASSVGRGPTNEKLFF	TGTGCCAGCAGTGTTGGCAGGGGGCCCACTAATGAAAAACTGTTTTTT	-	TRBJ1-4	TRBD1	TRBV2
CATSSGGTDTQYF	TGTGCCACCAGCAGCGGGGGAACAGATACGCAGTATTTT	-	TRBJ2-3	-	TRBV15
CATRQRGAYQETQYF	TGCGCCACCCGACAGCGGGGGGCCTACCAAGAGACCCAGTACTTC	-	TRBJ2-5	TRBD2	TRBV5-1
CASSQGEGNIQYF	TGTGCCAGCAGCCAAGGGGAGGGAAACATTCAGTACTTC	-	TRBJ2-4	TRBD2	TRBV14